This T cell receptor (beta chain) was profiled in a study of cytomegalovirus exposure and HLA in healthy donors. Regarding the study as a whole: The study put 160 or so TCR beta chains on its list as cytomegalovirus-associated. Associated with HLA alleles at 0.05 false discovery rate in a later analysis were around 15,000 TCR beta sequences.

Points on this clone: Its antigen is currently unknown.

J was trimmed by 5 bases and V by 5 bases; bases with no gene match: 8. Germline V gives CDR1 SNHLY, CDR2 FYNNEI. The CDR3 consists of 15 residues. The PCR contained 60 Vbeta and 13 Jbeta primers. Produced via immunoSEQ multiplex PCR; TCRdb's table is partial and in-frame only. Found here are 100,000 to 150,000 clones, around 78% of them singletons; the top ten hold around 4%. J is TRBJ2-3 and V is TRBV2; 9 bases fit TRBD2. Sequenced material: PBMCs. The sequence was collected from a man aged 40-49 years in good health and CMV-seronegative. The CDR3 reads CASSFERGAGDTQYF. The CDR3 DNA follows: TGTGCCAGCAGTTTTGAGCGGGGGGCTGGAGATACGCAGTATTTT.